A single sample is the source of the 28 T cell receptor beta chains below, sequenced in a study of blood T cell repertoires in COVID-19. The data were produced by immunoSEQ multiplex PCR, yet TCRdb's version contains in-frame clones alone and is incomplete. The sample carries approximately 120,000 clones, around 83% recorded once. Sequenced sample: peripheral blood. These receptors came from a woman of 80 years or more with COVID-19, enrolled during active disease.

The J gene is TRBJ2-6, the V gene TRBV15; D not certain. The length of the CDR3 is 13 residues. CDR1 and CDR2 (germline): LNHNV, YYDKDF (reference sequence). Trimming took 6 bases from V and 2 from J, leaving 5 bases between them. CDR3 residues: CATRRTGANVLTF. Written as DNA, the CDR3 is TGTGCCACCAGGAGGACTGGGGCCAACGTCCTGACTTTC.

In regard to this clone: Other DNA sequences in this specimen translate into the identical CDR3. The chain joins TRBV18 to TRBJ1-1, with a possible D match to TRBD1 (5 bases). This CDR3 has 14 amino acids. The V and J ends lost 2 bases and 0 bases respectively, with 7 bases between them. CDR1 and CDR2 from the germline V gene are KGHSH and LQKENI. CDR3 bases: TGTGCCAGCTCACCAGCGGGGCTGAACACTGAAGCTTTCTTT. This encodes CASSPAGLNTEAFF.

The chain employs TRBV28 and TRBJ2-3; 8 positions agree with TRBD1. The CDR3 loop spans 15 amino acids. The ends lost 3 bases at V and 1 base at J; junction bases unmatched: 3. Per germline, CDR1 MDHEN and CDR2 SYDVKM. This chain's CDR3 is CASSLGTGGTDTQYF. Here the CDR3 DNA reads TGTGCCAGCAGTTTGGGGACAGGAGGCACAGATACGCAGTATTTT.

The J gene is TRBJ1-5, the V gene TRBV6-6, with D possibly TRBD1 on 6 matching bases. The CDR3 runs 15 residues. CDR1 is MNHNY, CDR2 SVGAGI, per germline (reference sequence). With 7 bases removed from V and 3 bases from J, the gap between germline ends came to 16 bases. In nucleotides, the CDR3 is TGTGCCAGCAAGAGTAAGGACAGCAACAATCAGCCCCAGCATTTT. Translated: CASKSKDSNNQPQHF.

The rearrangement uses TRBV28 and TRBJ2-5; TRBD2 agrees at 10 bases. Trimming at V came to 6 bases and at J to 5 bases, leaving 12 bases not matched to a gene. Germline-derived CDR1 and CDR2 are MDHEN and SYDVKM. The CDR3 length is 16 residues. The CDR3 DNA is TGTGCCAGCAGCCGTCTAGCGGGAGCACTGGGGGAGACCCAGTACTTC. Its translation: CASSRLAGALGETQYF.

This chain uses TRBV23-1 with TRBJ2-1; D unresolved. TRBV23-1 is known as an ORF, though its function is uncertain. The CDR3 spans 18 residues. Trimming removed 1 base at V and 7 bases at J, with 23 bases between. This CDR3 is CASSQCGQTITWVNEQFF. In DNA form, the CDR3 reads TGCGCCAGCAGTCAATGCGGCCAGACCATAACCTGGGTTAATGAGCAGTTCTTC.

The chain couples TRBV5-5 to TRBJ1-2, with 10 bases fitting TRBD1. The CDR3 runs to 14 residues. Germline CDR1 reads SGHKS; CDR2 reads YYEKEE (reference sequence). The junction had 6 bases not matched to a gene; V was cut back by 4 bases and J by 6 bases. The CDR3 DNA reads TGTGCCAGCAGCCGGGGGACAGGGGTAGATGGCTACACCTTC. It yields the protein CASSRGTGVDGYTF.

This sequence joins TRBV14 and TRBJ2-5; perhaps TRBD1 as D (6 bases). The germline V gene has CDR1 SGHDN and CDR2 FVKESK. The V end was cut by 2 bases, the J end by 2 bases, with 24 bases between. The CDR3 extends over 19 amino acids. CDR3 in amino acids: CASSQRTEFPWGRQETQYF. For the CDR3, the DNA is TGTGCCAGCAGCCAAAGGACGGAATTTCCCTGGGGGCGGCAAGAGACCCAGTACTTC.

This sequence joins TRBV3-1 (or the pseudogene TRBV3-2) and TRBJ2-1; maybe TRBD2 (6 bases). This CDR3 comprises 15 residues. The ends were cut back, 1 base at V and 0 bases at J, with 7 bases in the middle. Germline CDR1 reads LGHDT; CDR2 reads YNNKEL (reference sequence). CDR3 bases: TGTGCCAGCAGCCAAGGCGGGACCTCCTACAATGAGCAGTTCTTC. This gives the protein CASSQGGTSYNEQFF.

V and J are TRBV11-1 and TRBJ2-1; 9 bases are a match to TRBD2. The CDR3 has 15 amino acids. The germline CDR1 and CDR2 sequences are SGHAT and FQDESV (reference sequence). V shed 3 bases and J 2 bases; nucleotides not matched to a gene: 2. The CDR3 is CASSLGGRAYNEQFF. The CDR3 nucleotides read TGTGCCAGCAGCTTGGGCGGGAGGGCCTACAATGAGCAGTTCTTC.

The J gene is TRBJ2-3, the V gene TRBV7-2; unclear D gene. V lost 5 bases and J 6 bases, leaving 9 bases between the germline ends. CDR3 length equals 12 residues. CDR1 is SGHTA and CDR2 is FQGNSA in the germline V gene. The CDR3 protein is CASSAYGDTQYF. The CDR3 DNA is TGTGCCAGCAGCGCATACGGGGATACGCAGTATTTT. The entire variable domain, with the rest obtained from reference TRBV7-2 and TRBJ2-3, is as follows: GAGVSQSPSNKVTEKGKDVELRCDPISGHTALYWYRQSLGQGLEFLIYFQGNSAPDKSGLPSDRFSAERTGGSVSTLTIQRTQQEDSAVYLCASSAYGDTQYFGPGTRLTVL.

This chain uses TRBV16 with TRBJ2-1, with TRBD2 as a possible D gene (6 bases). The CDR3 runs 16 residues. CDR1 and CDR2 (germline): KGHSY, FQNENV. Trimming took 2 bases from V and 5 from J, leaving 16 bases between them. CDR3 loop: CASSQQREISHNEQFF. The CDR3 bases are TGTGCCAGCAGCCAACAACGGGAGATTTCCCACAATGAGCAGTTCTTC.

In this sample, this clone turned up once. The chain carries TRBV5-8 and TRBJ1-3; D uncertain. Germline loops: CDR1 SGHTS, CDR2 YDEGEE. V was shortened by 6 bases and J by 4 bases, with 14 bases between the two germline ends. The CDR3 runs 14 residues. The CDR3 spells CASTFVLGGNTIYF. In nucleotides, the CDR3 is TGTGCCAGCACCTTTGTGTTGGGCGGAAACACCATATATTTT.

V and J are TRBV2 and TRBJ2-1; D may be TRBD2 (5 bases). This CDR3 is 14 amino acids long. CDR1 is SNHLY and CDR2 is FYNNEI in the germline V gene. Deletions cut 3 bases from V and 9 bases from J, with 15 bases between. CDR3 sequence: CASSERPGLIEQFF. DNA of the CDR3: TGTGCCAGCAGTGAGCGTCCCGGACTCATTGAGCAGTTCTTC.

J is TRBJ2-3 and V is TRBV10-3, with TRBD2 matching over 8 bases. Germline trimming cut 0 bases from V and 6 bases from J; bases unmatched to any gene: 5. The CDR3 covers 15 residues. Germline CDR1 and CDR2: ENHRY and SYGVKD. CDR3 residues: CAISESDSGIDTQYF. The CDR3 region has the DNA TGTGCCATCAGTGAGTCAGATAGCGGGATTGATACGCAGTATTTT.

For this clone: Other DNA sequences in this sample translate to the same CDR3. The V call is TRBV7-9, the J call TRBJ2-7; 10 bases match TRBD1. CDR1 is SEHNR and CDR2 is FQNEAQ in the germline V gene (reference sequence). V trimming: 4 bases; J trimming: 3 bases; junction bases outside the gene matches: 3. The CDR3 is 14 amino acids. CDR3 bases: TGTGCCAGCAGCTCCGGGACAGGGGACTACGAGCAGTACTTC. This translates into CASSSGTGDYEQYF.

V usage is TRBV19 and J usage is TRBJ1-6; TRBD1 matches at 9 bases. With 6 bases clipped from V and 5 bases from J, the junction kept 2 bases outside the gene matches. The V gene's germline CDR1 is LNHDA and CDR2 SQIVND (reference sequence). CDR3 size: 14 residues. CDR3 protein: CASRRDRDNSPLHF. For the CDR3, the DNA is TGTGCCAGTAGGAGGGACAGGGATAATTCACCCCTCCACTTT.

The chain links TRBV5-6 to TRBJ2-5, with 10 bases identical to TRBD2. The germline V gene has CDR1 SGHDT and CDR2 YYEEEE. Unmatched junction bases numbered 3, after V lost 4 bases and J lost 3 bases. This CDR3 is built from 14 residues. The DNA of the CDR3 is TGTGCCAGCAGCGGGGGGACTAGCGAAGAGACCCAGTACTTC. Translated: CASSGGTSEETQYF. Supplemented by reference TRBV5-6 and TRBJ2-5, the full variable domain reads DAGVTQSPTHLIKTRGQQVTLRCSPKSGHDTVSWYQQALGQGPQFIFQYYEEEERQRGNFPDRFSGHQFPNYSSELNVNALLLGDSALYLCASSGGTSEETQYFGPGTRLLVL.

The CDR3 loop is CASSILAGNTGELFF. CDR3 nucleotide sequence: TGTGCCAGCAGTATTCTAGCGGGGAACACCGGGGAGCTGTTTTTT. The chain uses TRBV6-4 and TRBJ2-2, with TRBD2 identical over 8 bases. The CDR3 has 15 amino acids. With 5 bases clipped from V and 1 base from J, the junction kept 3 bases outside the gene matches. Germline V gene sequence: CDR1 MRHNA, CDR2 SNTAGT.

The CDR3 sequence: CASSLGTGSTDTQYF. The CDR3 DNA is TGTGCCAGCAGCTTAGGAACGGGGAGCACAGATACGCAGTATTTT. The gene calls are TRBV7-2 and TRBJ2-3, with D possibly TRBD2 on 5 matching bases. Between the trimmed V and J ends, which lost 1 base and 0 bases, there was a span of 8 bases. CDR1 is SGHTA and CDR2 is FQGNSA in the germline V gene. This CDR3 spans 15 amino acids.

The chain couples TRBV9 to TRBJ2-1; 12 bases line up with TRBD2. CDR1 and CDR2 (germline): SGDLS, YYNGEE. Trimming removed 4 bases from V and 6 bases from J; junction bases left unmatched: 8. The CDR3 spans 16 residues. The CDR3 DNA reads TGTGCCAGCAGCCCGCTAGCGGGAGGGCCGGGCAATGAGCAGTTCTTC. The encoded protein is CASSPLAGGPGNEQFF.

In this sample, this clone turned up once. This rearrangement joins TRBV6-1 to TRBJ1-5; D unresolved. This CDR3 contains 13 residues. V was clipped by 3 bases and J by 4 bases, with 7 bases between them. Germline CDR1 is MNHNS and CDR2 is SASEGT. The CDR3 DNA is TGTGCCAGCAGTGAGACACAGAATCAGCCCCAGCATTTT. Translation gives CASSETQNQPQHF.

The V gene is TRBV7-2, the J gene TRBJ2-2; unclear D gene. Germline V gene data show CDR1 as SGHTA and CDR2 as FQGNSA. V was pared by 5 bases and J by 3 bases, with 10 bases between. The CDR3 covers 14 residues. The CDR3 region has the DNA TGTGCCAGCAGCGCCACCAGCGACACCGGGGAGCTGTTTTTT. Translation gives CASSATSDTGELFF.

CDR3 protein: CAVQLGTRGLEQYF. In DNA, the CDR3 is TGTGCCGTTCAACTGGGGACCAGGGGGCTTGAGCAGTACTTC. V usage is TRBV27 and J usage is TRBJ2-7; 8 bases map to TRBD1. Per germline, CDR1 MNHEY and CDR2 SMNVEV (reference sequence). The CDR3 totals 14 residues. The J segment lost 7 bases and the V segment lost 11 bases, leaving 16 bases of the junction unmatched.

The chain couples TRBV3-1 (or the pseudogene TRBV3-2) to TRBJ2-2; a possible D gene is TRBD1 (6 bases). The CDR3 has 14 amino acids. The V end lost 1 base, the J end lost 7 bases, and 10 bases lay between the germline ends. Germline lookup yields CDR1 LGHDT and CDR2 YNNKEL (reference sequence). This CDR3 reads CASSQATGGGELFF. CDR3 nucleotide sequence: TGTGCCAGCAGCCAAGCGACAGGAGGCGGGGAGCTGTTTTTT.

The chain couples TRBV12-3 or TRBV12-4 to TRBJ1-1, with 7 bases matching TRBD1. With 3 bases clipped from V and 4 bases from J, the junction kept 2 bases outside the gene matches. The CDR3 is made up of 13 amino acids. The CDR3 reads CASSFGTATEAFF. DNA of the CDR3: TGTGCCAGCAGTTTTGGGACAGCCACTGAAGCTTTCTTT.

For the CDR3, the DNA is TGCAGCGTCAAGCGGAGCACAGATACGCAGTATTTT. It translates to CSVKRSTDTQYF. The V call is TRBV29-1, the J call TRBJ2-3; D might be TRBD2 (5 bases). CDR1 and CDR2 from the germline V gene are SQVTM and ANQGSEA. V was trimmed by 6 bases and J by 0 bases, leaving 7 bases between them. This CDR3 spans 12 amino acids.

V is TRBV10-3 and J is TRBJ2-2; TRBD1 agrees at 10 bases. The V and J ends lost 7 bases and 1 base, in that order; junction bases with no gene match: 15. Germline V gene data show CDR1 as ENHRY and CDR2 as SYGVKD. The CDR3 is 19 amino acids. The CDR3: CAINLRDRGYSRNTGELFF. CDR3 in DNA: TGTGCCATCAATCTCCGGGACAGGGGATATAGCCGGAACACCGGGGAGCTGTTTTTT.